This T cell receptor beta chain comes out of a study of cytomegalovirus exposure and HLA in healthy donors. The PCR was carried out with 60 Vbeta primers and 13 Jbeta primers. Profiled with immunoSEQ multiplex PCR; TCRdb holds only in-frame clones, not every one. The repertoire has around 110,000 clones, approximately 80% of them found once; the top ten carry roughly 0.82%. Overall study results and limits: The authors listed over 150 TCR beta chains as cytomegalovirus-associated. Highest at DRB1 and lowest at HLA-C, TCR association rates differed among HLA loci in a later analysis.

With respect to this clone: Its target is not known.

CDR3 length: 12 residues. Germline values: CDR1 SQVTM, CDR2 ANQGSEA. Trimming cost V 7 bases and J 5 bases, with 14 bases left between them. The rearrangement links TRBV29-1 to TRBJ1-2, with D tentatively TRBD1 (6 bases). Sequencing input: PBMCs. The clonotype comes from a woman in her 30s in good health and CMV-seronegative. The CDR3 sequence is CSDRDRGYGYTF. The CDR3 nucleotides are TGCAGCGACAGGGACCGAGGTTATGGCTACACCTTC.